These 27 T cell receptor beta chains originate from one sample sequenced in a study of T cell responses to AZD1222 COVID-19 vaccine. Clones were read by immunoSEQ multiplex PCR, and TCRdb kept only the in-frame ones, dropping some. The table lists tens of thousands of clones, about 85% of them singletons, with about a quarter in the top ten. This specimen consisted of peripheral blood, obtained on day 0 of AZD1222 vaccination. The receptors shown here come from an adult in good health.

This chain links TRBV2 with TRBJ1-4, with D unclear. Germline CDR1 and CDR2: SNHLY and FYNNEI. This CDR3 contains 17 residues. Trimming removed 8 bases at V and 1 base at J, with 20 bases between. The CDR3: CASLVSLRLGTNEKLFF. The CDR3, as DNA: TGTGCCAGCCTAGTCTCCCTACGCTTAGGAACTAATGAAAAACTGTTTTTT.

V is TRBV12-3 or TRBV12-4 and J is TRBJ2-7, with 10 nucleotides matching TRBD2. CDR3 length equals 13 residues. With V trimmed by 6 bases and J by 6 bases, 5 bases remained unmatched. The CDR3 nucleotides are TGTGCCAGCAGCCGACTAGCGGGCGGCGAGCAGTACTTC. Translated, it gives CASSRLAGGEQYF.

The V and J genes are TRBV5-1 and TRBJ2-1; TRBD2 agrees at 7 bases. CDR3 size: 16 residues. The V gene end was trimmed by 3 bases and the J gene end by 4 bases; junction bases not matched to a gene: 10. CDR1 SGHRS and CDR2 YFSETQ come from the germline V gene. The CDR3 here is CASSSRELASYNEQFF. As DNA, the CDR3 is TGCGCCAGCAGCTCGCGTGAACTAGCGTCGTACAATGAGCAGTTCTTC.

The CDR3 DNA reads TGTGCCAGCAGTTTATCGGGACCTCTACTCAATGAGCAGTTCTTC. Its translation: CASSLSGPLLNEQFF. The V and J genes are TRBV28 and TRBJ2-1, with D possibly called TRBD1 or TRBD2 (5 bases each). Trimming cost V 1 base and J 6 bases, with 13 bases left between them. Germline V gene lookup returns CDR1 MDHEN and CDR2 SYDVKM. The CDR3 consists of 15 residues.

This chain joins TRBV6-5 and TRBJ1-5; no clear D. CDR1 and CDR2 from the germline V gene are MNHEY and SVGAGI. This CDR3 spans 14 amino acids. Between the trimmed V and J ends, which lost 6 bases and 0 bases, there was a span of 9 bases. In DNA form, the CDR3 reads TGTGCCAGCAGCCTAAGGATTAGCAATCAGCCCCAGCATTTT. Translated, it gives CASSLRISNQPQHF.

The chain joins TRBV6-4 to TRBJ1-2; D gene ambiguous. Trimming removed 0 bases at V and 5 bases at J, with 7 bases between. The CDR3 extends over 13 amino acids. The germline V gene has CDR1 MRHNA and CDR2 SNTAGT. CDR3 residues: CASSDSADYGYTF. The CDR3 DNA reads TGTGCCAGCAGTGACTCTGCAGATTATGGCTACACCTTC.

The CDR3: CASSLQKNDREYF. The DNA of the CDR3 is TGCGCCAGCAGCTTACAAAAGAACGACAGGGAGTACTTC. The rearrangement joins TRBV5-1 to TRBJ2-7, with TRBD1 matching 7 bases. After removal of 2 bases from V and 11 bases from J, the junction contained 10 bases not matched to a gene. The CDR3 consists of 13 residues. The germline gives CDR1 SGHRS, CDR2 YFSETQ.

This sequence joins TRBV5-1 and TRBJ1-1; possible D gene TRBD1, 5 bases. Trimming took 4 bases from V and 10 from J, leaving 14 bases between them. CDR1 is SGHRS, CDR2 YFSETQ, per germline. The CDR3 length is 12 residues. The CDR3 region is CASSLGQGGAFF. CDR3 DNA sequence: TGCGCCAGCAGCCTCGGGCAGGGAGGAGCTTTCTTT.

The rearrangement joins TRBV6-1 to TRBJ1-2, with unresolved D. Between the trimmed V and J ends, which lost 8 bases and 5 bases, there was a span of 9 bases. Germline values: CDR1 MNHNS, CDR2 SASEGT. This CDR3 has 11 residues. The CDR3 loop is CASRQTYGYTF. The CDR3 nucleotides are TGTGCCAGCCGCCAGACTTATGGCTACACCTTC.

In this sample, this clone turned up a few times. The chain joins TRBV6-5 to TRBJ2-2, with 9 bases fitting TRBD2. Germline V gives CDR1 MNHEY, CDR2 SVGAGI. Trimming at V came to 8 bases and at J to 0 bases, leaving 4 bases not matched to a gene. The CDR3 covers 15 residues. The CDR3 sequence: CASGRTSANTGELFF. CDR3 nucleotide sequence: TGTGCCAGCGGTCGGACTAGCGCGAACACCGGGGAGCTGTTTTTT.

CDR3 sequence: CASSGRANEKLFF. For the CDR3, the DNA is TGTGCCAGCTCGGGCAGGGCTAATGAAAAACTGTTTTTT. The chain employs TRBV6-5 and TRBJ1-4; a weak D match, TRBD1 (5 bases). Trimming took 8 bases from V and 3 from J, leaving 10 bases between them. The CDR3 spans 13 residues. Germline CDR1 and CDR2: MNHEY and SVGAGI.

V usage is TRBV10-1 and J usage is TRBJ2-1; 9 positions agree with TRBD1. The germline V gene encodes CDR1 WNHNN and CDR2 SYGVQD (reference sequence). V was clipped by 7 bases and J by 3 bases; unmatched bases: 4. The CDR3 consists of 14 residues. CDR3 sequence: CASTRQGGYNEQFF. In nucleotides, the CDR3 is TGCGCCAGCACTAGACAGGGGGGCTACAATGAGCAGTTCTTC.

This chain uses TRBV7-9 with TRBJ1-2; D unclear. From germline, CDR1 is SEHNR and CDR2 FQNEAQ (reference sequence). Trimming pared 6 bases from V and 2 bases from J, leaving 7 bases between. The CDR3 is 12 amino acids. The CDR3 DNA reads as TGTGCCAGCAGTCTCGGAAACTATGGCTACACCTTC. Translated: CASSLGNYGYTF.

The chain combines TRBV4-2 with TRBJ2-1, with 7 bases fitting TRBD2. Germline V lookup: CDR1 LGHNA, CDR2 YNFKEQ. The V segment lost 0 bases and the J segment 6 bases; nucleotides outside the gene matches: 8. The CDR3 is 16 amino acids. The DNA for the CDR3 is TGTGCCAGCAGCCAAGATTTGGGACTACCGTCCAATGAGCAGTTCTTC. It specifies CASSQDLGLPSNEQFF.

The CDR3 reads CASSFGEADTQYF. CDR3 bases: TGTGCCAGCAGCTTTGGCGAGGCAGATACGCAGTATTTT. The V gene is TRBV5-4, the J gene TRBJ2-3; D not certain. CDR1 is SGHNT, CDR2 YYREEE, per germline (reference sequence). The V gene lost 2 bases and the J gene lost 4 bases, with 8 bases spanning the gap. The CDR3 runs to 13 residues.

The chain carries TRBV21-1 and TRBJ2-7. TRBV21-1 is a known pseudogene. This CDR3 has 21 residues. In DNA, the CDR3 is TGTGCCAGCAGCAAAGTTTACCCCGCCGCTCGGACCCGGGACCAGTCCTACGAGCAGTACTTC. Its protein is CASSKVYPAARTRDQSYEQYF.

The chain combines TRBV5-1 with TRBJ2-7, with D perhaps matching TRBD1 (6 bases). This CDR3 has 13 amino acids. V lost 0 bases to trimming and J lost 5 bases, with 9 bases between them. Germline loops: CDR1 SGHRS, CDR2 YFSETQ. The CDR3 here is CASSLGQVNEQYF. CDR3 DNA: TGCGCCAGCAGCTTGGGACAGGTCAACGAGCAGTACTTC.

The chain uses TRBV10-2 and TRBJ2-2, with D possibly being TRBD1 (6 bases). Trimming shortened V by 6 bases and J by 4 bases, and 21 bases separated the two germline ends. Germline V gene sequence: CDR1 WSHSY, CDR2 SAAADI. This CDR3 spans 17 amino acids. The CDR3 loop is CASRDRGLALGTGELFF. CDR3 in DNA: TGCGCCAGCAGGGACAGAGGGCTAGCTTTAGGCACCGGGGAGCTGTTTTTT.

J is TRBJ1-4 and V is TRBV19; the match to TRBD1 covers 7 bases. Germline assignment: CDR1 LNHDA and CDR2 SQIVND (reference sequence). The CDR3 length is 15 residues. V trimming: 7 bases; J trimming: 0 bases; junction bases outside the gene matches: 5. The CDR3: CASTSGTATNEKLFF. The CDR3 DNA follows: TGTGCCAGTACGTCCGGGACAGCAACTAATGAAAAACTGTTTTTT.

This clone came up a few times. The chain has TRBV7-3 and TRBJ2-1, with a weak D call TRBD1 (5 bases). With 5 bases removed from V and 4 bases from J, the gap between germline ends came to 15 bases. CDR3 length: 15 amino acids. Germline V CDR1 and CDR2: SGHTA, FQGTGA. This CDR3 is CASSTQTGGYNEQFF. CDR3 bases: TGTGCCAGCAGCACCCAAACAGGTGGTTACAATGAGCAGTTCTTC.

The chain is built from TRBV11-3 and TRBJ2-1; 8 bases line up with TRBD2. CDR3 length equals 13 residues. The germline V gene encodes CDR1 SGHNT and CDR2 YENEEA. V was clipped by 6 bases and J by 8 bases; unmatched bases: 6. The CDR3 DNA reads as TGTGCCAGCAGGCGGGGGGAGTGGGATGAGCAGTTCTTC. It codes for CASRRGEWDEQFF.

The J gene is TRBJ2-6, the V gene TRBV4-3; D possibly corresponds to TRBD2 (5 bases). V lost 0 bases and J lost 0, with 15 bases in between. This CDR3 spans 19 amino acids. From germline, CDR1 is LGHNA and CDR2 YSLEER. In nucleotides, the CDR3 is TGCGCCAGCAGCCAAGATCGAGGGCGGGTTCTCTCTGGGGCCAACGTCCTGACTTTC. As protein: CASSQDRGRVLSGANVLTF.

The sample holds a few counts of this clone. The genes are TRBV5-6 and TRBJ1-5; D is uncertain. In germline, CDR1 is SGHDT, CDR2 YYEEEE. The CDR3 has 14 residues. V gave up 4 bases and J gave up 0 bases, with 8 bases separating them. The CDR3: CASSRTSSNQPQHF. In nucleotides, the CDR3 is TGTGCCAGCAGCCGTACTAGTAGCAATCAGCCCCAGCATTTT.

The chain couples TRBV7-8 to TRBJ1-1; TRBD1 might be the D (5 bases). V lost 8 bases and J lost 1, with 11 bases in between. This CDR3 has 13 residues. The germline gives CDR1 SGHVS, CDR2 FQNEAQ. CDR3 DNA sequence: TGTGCCAGCGGGGACTGGGGGAACACTGAAGCTTTCTTT. Protein sequence: CASGDWGNTEAFF.

There are a few counts of this clone. The CDR3, as DNA: TGTGCCAGCAGCTTAGGGCCAGGTGGACCCTTCAATGAGCAGTTCTTC. Translation gives CASSLGPGGPFNEQFF. V usage is TRBV7-3 and J usage is TRBJ2-1; D is unclear. CDR3 length: 16 amino acids. The ends were cut back, 2 bases at V and 6 bases at J, with 17 bases in the middle. CDR1 and CDR2 from the germline V gene are SGHTA and FQGTGA.

This chain links TRBV19 with TRBJ1-6, with no clear D. This CDR3 spans 15 amino acids. Germline CDR1 is LNHDA and CDR2 is SQIVND (reference sequence). V was shortened by 9 bases and J by 3 bases, with 15 bases between the two germline ends. In nucleotides, the CDR3 is TGTGCCAGCCAGAACGGTCCTGACTATAATTCACCCCTCCACTTT. The encoded protein is CASQNGPDYNSPLHF.

The CDR3 reads CASSPSLTGLNYNEQFF. In nucleotides, the CDR3 is TGTGCCAGCTCACCAAGTCTGACAGGGTTAAACTACAATGAGCAGTTCTTC. The chain links TRBV18 to TRBJ2-1; the match to TRBD1 covers 7 bases. Germline CDR1 reads KGHSH; CDR2 reads LQKENI. The CDR3 covers 17 residues. V trimming: 2 bases; J trimming: 3 bases; junction bases outside the gene matches: 10.